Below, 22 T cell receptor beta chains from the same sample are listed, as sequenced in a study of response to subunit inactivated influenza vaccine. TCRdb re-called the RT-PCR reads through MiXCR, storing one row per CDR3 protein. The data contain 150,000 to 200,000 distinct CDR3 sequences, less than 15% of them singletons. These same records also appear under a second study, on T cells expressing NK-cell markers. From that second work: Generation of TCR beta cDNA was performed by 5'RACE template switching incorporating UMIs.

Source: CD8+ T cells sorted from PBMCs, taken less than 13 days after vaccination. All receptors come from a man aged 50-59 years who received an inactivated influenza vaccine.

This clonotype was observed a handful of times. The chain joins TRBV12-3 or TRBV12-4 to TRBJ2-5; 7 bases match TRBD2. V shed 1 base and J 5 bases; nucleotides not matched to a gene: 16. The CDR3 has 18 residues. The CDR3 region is CASSLEGRYGGSGETQYF. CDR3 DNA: TGTGCCAGCAGTTTAGAGGGTCGATACGGGGGGAGTGGGGAGACCCAGTACTTC.

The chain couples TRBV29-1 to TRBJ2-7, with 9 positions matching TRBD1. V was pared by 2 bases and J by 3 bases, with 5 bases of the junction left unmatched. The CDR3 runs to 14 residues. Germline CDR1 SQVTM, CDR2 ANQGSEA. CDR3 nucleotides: TGCAGCGTTGAAACCCGGACAGGGGACTACGAGCAGTACTTC. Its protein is CSVETRTGDYEQYF.

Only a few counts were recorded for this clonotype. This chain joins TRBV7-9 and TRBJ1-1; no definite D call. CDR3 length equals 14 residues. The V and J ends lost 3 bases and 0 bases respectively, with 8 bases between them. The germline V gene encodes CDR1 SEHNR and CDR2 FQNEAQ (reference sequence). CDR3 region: CASSFGNMNTEAFF. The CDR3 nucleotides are TGTGCCAGCAGCTTCGGAAACATGAACACTGAAGCTTTCTTT.

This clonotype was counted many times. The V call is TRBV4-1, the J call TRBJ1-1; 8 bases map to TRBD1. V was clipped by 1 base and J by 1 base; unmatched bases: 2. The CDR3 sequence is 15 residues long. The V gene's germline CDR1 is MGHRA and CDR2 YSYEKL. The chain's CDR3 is CASSQGQGTNTEAFF. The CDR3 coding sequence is TGCGCCAGCAGCCAAGGACAGGGGACGAACACTGAAGCTTTCTTT.

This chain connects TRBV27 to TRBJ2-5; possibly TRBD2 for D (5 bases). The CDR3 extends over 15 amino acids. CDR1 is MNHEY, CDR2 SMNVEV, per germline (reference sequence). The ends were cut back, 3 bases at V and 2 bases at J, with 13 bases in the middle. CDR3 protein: CASSLYTGTQETQYF. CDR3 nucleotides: TGTGCCAGCAGTTTGTATACGGGAACTCAAGAGACCCAGTACTTC.

The CDR3 DNA follows: TGCGCCAGCAGCCAAGATGGTGACTCACCGTTCTTTTGGGAGACCCAGTACTTC. Translated: CASSQDGDSPFFWETQYF. V gene TRBV4-3 combines with J gene TRBJ2-5; no clear D. This CDR3 spans 18 amino acids. The V gene's germline CDR1 is LGHNA and CDR2 YSLEER. Trimming took 0 bases from V and 5 from J, leaving 22 bases between them.

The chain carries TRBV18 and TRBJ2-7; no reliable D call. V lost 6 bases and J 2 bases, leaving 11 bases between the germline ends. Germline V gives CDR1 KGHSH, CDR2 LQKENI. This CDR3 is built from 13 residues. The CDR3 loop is CASSQGETYEQYF. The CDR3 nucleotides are TGTGCCAGCTCGCAAGGAGAGACCTACGAGCAGTACTTC.

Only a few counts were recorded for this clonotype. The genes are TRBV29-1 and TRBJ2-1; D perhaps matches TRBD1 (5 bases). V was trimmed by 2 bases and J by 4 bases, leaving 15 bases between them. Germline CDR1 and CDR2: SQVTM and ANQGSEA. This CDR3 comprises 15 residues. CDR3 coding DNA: TGCAGCGTTGAAACGGCCAGGGCGAAGTACAATGAGCAGTTCTTC. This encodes CSVETARAKYNEQFF.

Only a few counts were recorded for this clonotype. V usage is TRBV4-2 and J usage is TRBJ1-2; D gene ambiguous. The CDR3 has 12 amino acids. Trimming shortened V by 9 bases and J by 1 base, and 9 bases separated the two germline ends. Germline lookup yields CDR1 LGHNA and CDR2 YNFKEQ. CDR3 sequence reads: CASQGRNYGYTF. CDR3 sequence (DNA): TGTGCCAGTCAAGGGCGTAACTATGGCTACACCTTC.

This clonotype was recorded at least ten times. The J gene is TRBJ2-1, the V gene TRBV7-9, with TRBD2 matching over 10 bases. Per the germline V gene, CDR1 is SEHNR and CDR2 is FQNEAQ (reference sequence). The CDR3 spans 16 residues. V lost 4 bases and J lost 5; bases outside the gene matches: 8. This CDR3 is CASSSPLAGWDNEQFF. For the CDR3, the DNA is TGTGCCAGCAGCTCCCCACTAGCGGGGTGGGACAATGAGCAGTTCTTC.

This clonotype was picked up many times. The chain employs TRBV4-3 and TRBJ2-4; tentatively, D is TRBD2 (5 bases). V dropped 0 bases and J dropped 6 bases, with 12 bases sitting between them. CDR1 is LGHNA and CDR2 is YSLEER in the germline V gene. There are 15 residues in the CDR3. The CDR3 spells CASSQDRFEGNIQYF. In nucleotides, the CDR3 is TGCGCCAGCAGCCAAGATCGCTTTGAGGGAAACATTCAGTACTTC.

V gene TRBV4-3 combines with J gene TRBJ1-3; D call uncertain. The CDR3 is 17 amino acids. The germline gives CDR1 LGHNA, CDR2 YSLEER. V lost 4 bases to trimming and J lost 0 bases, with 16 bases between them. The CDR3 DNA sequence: TGCGCCAGCAGCCCTGGAGAGGGCCCTACCTCTGGAAACACCATATATTTT. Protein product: CASSPGEGPTSGNTIYF.

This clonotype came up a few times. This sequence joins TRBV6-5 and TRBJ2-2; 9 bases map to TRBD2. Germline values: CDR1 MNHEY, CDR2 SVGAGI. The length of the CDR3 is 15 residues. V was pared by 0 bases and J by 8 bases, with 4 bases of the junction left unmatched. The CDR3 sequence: CASSYSAGGLGELFF. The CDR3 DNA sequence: TGTGCCAGCAGTTACTCAGCGGGAGGTCTGGGGGAGCTGTTTTTT.

The DNA of the CDR3 is TGTGCCAGCAGTCCACTCCCTAGCGGGGATATAGATACGCAGTATTTT. Translating it yields CASSPLPSGDIDTQYF. The chain joins TRBV27 to TRBJ2-3; TRBD2 matches at 9 bases. The germline gives CDR1 MNHEY, CDR2 SMNVEV (reference sequence). CDR3 length: 16 residues. The V segment lost 5 bases and the J segment 5 bases; nucleotides outside the gene matches: 11.

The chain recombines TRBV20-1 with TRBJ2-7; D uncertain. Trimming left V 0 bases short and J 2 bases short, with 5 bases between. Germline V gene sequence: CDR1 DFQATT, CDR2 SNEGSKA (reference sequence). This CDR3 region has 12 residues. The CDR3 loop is CSARDGTYEQYF. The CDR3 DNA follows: TGCAGTGCTAGAGATGGGACCTACGAGCAGTACTTC.

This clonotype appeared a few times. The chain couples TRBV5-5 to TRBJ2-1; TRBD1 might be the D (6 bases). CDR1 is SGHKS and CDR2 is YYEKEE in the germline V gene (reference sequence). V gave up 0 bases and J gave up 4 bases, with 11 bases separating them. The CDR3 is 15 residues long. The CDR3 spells CASSLGDTPYNEQFF. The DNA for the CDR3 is TGTGCCAGCAGCTTGGGGGACACCCCATACAATGAGCAGTTCTTC.

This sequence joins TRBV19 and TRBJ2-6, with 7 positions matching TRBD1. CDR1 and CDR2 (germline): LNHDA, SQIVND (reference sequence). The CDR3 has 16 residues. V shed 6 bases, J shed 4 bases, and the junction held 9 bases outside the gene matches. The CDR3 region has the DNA TGTGCCAGTAGGCATGGACAGGTGGCCGGGGCCAACGTCCTGACTTTC. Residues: CASRHGQVAGANVLTF.

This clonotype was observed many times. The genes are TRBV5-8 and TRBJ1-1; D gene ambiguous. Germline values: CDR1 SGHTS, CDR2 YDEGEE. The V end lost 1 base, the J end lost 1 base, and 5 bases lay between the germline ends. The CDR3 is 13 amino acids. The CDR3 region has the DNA TGTGCCAGCAGCTTGTTAGGGAACACTGAAGCTTTCTTT. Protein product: CASSLLGNTEAFF.

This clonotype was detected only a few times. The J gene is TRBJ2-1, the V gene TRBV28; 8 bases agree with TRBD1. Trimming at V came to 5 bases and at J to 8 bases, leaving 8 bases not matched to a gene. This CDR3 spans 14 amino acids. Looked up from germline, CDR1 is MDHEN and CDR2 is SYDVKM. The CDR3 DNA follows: TGTGCCAGCAGTCCGCTCAGGGGGCTCGATGAGCAGTTCTTC. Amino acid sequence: CASSPLRGLDEQFF. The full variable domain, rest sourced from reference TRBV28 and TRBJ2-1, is DVKVTQSSRYLVKRTGEKVFLECVQDMDHENMFWYRQDPGLGLRLIYFSYDVKMKEKGDIPEGYSVSREKKERFSLILESASTNQTSMYLCASSPLRGLDEQFFGPGTRLTVL.

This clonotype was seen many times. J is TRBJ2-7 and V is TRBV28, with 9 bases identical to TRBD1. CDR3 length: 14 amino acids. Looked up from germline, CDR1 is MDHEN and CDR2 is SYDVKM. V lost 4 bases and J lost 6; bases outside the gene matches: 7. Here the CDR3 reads CASSSGQGSGEQYF. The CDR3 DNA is TGTGCCAGCAGTTCGGGACAGGGTAGTGGCGAGCAGTACTTC. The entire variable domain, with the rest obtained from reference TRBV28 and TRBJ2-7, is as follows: DVKVTQSSRYLVKRTGEKVFLECVQDMDHENMFWYRQDPGLGLRLIYFSYDVKMKEKGDIPEGYSVSREKKERFSLILESASTNQTSMYLCASSSGQGSGEQYFGPGTRLTVT.

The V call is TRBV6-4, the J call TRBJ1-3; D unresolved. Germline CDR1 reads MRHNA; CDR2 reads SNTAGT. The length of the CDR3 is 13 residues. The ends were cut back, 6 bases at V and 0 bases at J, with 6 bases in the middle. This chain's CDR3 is CASRGGSGNTIYF. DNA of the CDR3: TGTGCCAGCAGGGGCGGCTCTGGAAACACCATATATTTT.

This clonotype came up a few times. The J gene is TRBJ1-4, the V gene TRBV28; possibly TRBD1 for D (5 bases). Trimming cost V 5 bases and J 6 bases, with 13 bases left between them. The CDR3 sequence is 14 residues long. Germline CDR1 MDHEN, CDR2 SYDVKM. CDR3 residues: CASSPSGRDEKLFF. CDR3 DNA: TGTGCCAGCAGTCCGTCAGGGAGGGATGAAAAACTGTTTTTT.